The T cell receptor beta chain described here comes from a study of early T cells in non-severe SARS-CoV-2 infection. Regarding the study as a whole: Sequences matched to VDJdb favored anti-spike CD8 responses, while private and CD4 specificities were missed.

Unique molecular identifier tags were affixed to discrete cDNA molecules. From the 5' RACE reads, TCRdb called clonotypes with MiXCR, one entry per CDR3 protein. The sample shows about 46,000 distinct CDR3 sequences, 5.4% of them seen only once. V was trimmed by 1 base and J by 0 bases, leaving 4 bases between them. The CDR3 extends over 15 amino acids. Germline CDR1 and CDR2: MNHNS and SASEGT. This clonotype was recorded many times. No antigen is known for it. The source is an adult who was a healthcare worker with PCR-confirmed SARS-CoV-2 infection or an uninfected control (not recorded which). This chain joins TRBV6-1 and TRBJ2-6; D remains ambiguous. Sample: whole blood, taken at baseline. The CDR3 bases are TGTGCCAGCAGTGAAGGGGGCTCTGGGGCCAACGTCCTGACTTTC. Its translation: CASSEGGSGANVLTF.